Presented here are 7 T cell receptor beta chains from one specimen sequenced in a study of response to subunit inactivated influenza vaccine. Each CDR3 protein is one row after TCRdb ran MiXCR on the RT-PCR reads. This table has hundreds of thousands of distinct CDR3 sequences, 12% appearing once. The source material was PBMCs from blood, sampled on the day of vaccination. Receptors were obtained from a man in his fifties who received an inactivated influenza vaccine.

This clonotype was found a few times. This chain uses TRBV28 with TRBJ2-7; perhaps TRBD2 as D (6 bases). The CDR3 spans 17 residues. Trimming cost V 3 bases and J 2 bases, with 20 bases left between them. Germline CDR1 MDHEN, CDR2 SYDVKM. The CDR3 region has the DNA TGTGCCAGCAGTTTCCCCCGTGGAGGGGCGCGTACCTACGAGCAGTACTTC. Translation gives CASSFPRGGARTYEQYF.

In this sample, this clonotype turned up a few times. The CDR3 loop is CASSLEVHQETQYF. In DNA form, the CDR3 reads TGTGCCAGCAGCTTAGAGGTCCACCAAGAGACCCAGTACTTC. The chain links TRBV7-6 to TRBJ2-5; D is ambiguous. This CDR3 is built from 14 residues. Germline V gene lookup returns CDR1 SGHVS and CDR2 FNYEAQ. The V end was cut by 1 base, the J end by 0 bases, with 6 bases between.

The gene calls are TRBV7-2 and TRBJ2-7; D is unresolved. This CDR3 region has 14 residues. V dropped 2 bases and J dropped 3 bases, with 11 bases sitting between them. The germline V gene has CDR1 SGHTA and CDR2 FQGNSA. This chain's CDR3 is CASSLSSLNYEQYF. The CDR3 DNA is TGTGCCAGCAGCTTATCGTCCCTTAACTACGAGCAGTACTTC.

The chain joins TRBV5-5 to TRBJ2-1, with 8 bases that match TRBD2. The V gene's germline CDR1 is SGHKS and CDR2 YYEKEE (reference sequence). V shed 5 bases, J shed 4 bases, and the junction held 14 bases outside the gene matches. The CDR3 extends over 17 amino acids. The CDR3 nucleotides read TGTGCCAGCAGGAGGCAGGCGGTAGCGGGGCCTTACAATGAGCAGTTCTTC. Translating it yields CASRRQAVAGPYNEQFF.

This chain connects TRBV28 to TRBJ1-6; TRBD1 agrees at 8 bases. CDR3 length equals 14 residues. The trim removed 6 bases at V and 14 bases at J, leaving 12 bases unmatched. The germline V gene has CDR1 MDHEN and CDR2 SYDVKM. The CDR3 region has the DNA TGTGCCAGCAGCCTTCCTCCGGGACAGGAAACCCTCCACTTT. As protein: CASSLPPGQETLHF. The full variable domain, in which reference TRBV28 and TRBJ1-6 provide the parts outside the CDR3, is DVKVTQSSRYLVKRTGEKVFLECVQDMDHENMFWYRQDPGLGLRLIYFSYDVKMKEKGDIPEGYSVSREKKERFSLILESASTNQTSMYLCASSLPPGQETLHFGNGTRLTVT.

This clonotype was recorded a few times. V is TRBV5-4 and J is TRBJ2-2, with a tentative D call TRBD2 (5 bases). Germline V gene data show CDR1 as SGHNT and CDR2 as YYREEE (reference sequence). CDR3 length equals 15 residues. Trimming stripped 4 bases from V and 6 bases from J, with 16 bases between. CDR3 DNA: TGTGCCAGCAGCCCGGGAAGGGTTTCGGCCGGGGAGCTGTTTTTT. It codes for CASSPGRVSAGELFF.

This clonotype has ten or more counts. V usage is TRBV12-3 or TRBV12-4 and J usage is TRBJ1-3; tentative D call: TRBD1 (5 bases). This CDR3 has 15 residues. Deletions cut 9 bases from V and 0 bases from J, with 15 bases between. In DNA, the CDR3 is TGTGCCAGTTCCCTTGGACACTTCTCTGGAAACACCATATATTTT. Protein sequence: CASSLGHFSGNTIYF.